The clone carrying this TCR beta chain was seen repeatedly, ten times or more. The CDR3 is 16 residues long. Germline V gene sequence: CDR1 MDHEN, CDR2 SYDVKM. Trimming removed 3 bases from V and 5 bases from J; junction bases left unmatched: 11. These data are taken from a study of T cell repertoires in cytomegalovirus infection. TCRdb used MiXCR to reprocess the reads, holding one entry per CDR3 protein. The table has 250,000 or so distinct CDR3 sequences, about 12% seen once. The chain has TRBV28 and TRBJ2-5, with TRBD1 matching over 8 bases. The origin of this receptor is a human donor in good health (CMV status not recorded). Some clones in this sample may be carry-over from other donors' samples. Sequencing used PBMCs. CDR3 sequence: CASSFPRQGKWETQYF. The CDR3 coding sequence is TGTGCCAGCAGTTTCCCCCGACAGGGGAAGTGGGAGACCCAGTACTTC.